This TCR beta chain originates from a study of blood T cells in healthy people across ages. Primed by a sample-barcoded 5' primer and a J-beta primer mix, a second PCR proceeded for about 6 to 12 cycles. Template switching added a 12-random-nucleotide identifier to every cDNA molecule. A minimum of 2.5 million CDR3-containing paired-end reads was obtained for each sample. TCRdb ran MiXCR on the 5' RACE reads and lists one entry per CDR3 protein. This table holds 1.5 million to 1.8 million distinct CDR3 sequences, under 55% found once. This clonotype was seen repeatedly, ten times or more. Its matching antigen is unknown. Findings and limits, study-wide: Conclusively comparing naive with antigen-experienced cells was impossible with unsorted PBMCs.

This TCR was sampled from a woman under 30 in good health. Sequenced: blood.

DNA of the CDR3: TGTGCCAGCAGTTACGCGGCTAGCTTGAACGAGCAGTACTTC. Translation gives CASSYAASLNEQYF. The rearrangement links TRBV6-6 to TRBJ2-7; D possibly corresponds to TRBD2 (5 bases). The CDR3 sequence is 14 residues long. Germline V CDR1 and CDR2: MNHNY, SVGAGI (reference sequence). The germline V and J ends were trimmed by 2 bases and 5 bases, with 13 bases remaining between them.